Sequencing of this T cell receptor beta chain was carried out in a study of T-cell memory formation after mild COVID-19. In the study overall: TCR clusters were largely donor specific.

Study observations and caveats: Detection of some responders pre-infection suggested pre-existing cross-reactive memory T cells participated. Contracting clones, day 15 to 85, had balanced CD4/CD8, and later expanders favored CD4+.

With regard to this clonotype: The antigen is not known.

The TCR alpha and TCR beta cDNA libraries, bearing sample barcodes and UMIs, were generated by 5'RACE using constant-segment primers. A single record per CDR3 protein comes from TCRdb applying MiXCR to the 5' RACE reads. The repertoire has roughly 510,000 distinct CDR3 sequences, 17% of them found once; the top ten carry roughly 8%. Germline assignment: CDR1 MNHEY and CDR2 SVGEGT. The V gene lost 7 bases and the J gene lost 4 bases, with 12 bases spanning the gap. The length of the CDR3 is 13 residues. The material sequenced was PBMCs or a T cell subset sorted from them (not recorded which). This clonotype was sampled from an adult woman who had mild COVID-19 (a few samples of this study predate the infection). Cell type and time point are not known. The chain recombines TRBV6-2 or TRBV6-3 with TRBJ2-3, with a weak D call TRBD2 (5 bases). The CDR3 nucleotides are TGTGCCAGCACCGAACCGGGGTCAGATACGCAGTATTTT. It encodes CASTEPGSDTQYF.